A selection of T cell receptor beta chains follows, all from one sample in a study of T cells in Graves' hyperthyroidism and ophthalmopathy. TCRdb re-called the multiplex PCR reads with MiXCR, one entry per CDR3 protein. The sample yields more than 350,000 distinct CDR3 sequences, about a sixth seen once. Sequencing was done on a sample of blood. Receptors were obtained from a woman in her 30s with Graves' hyperthyroidism that later progressed to Graves' ophthalmopathy. CDR3s include the opening cysteine and the closing phenylalanine or tryptophan.

CDR3aa	j_gene	v_gene
CASRGQGLRETQYF	TRBJ2-5	TRBV12-3/TRBV12-4
CASSSRDNTEAFF	TRBJ1-1	TRBV6-2/TRBV6-3
CATSSPGTNTEAFF	TRBJ1-1	TRBV15
CASSSNRQGRSADTQYF	TRBJ2-3	TRBV28
CASFGGGLYF	TRBJ2-5	TRBV6-1
CASSLDRPRTSGDPEQFF	TRBJ2-1	TRBV5-4
CASSDRNTGEAFF	TRBJ1-1	TRBV27
CASGEGRGTDTQYF	TRBJ2-3	TRBV12-3/TRBV12-4
CASSPPVSSGNTIYF	TRBJ1-3	TRBV18
CASSNLQGADTEAFF	TRBJ1-1	TRBV19
CASSTGRGQVETQYF	TRBJ2-5	TRBV6-1
CSASPRLDWEETQYF	TRBJ2-5	TRBV20-1
CASSAGTGEQPQHF	TRBJ1-5	TRBV18
CASSHSGGGTGGDTGELFF	TRBJ2-2	TRBV4-1
CASRAFANTGELFF	TRBJ2-2	TRBV13
CASRLGFDYEQYF	TRBJ2-7	TRBV6-1
CASSLIALSSYEQYF	TRBJ2-7	TRBV27
CASMQGWGTDTQYF	TRBJ2-3	TRBV6-1
CASSLQISGNSYNEQFF	TRBJ2-1	TRBV11-2
CASAQVRDKKYEQYF	TRBJ2-7	TRBV7-7
CASSLEFPDTQYF	TRBJ2-3	TRBV7-2
CASSPDTQELQFF	TRBJ2-1	TRBV12-3/TRBV12-4
CASSKTEGGSNYDEQFF	TRBJ2-1	TRBV11-2
CASRDSDNEKLFF	TRBJ1-4	TRBV5-1